Below are 22 T cell receptor beta chains sequenced from a single sample in a study of cytomegalovirus exposure and HLA in healthy donors. Both 60 Vbeta primers and 13 Jbeta primers went into the PCR. Some clones are missing from TCRdb's copy, which holds only in-frame ones; the method was immunoSEQ multiplex PCR. The repertoire holds some 80,000 clones, with roughly 79% as singletons. Sequencing was performed on PBMCs. The receptors here all came from a man in his forties in good health and CMV-seronegative.

The chain has TRBV6-5 and TRBJ2-7; possible D gene TRBD1, 6 bases. This CDR3 region has 14 residues. V lost 6 bases, J lost 2 bases, and 14 bases lay in between. Germline-derived CDR1 and CDR2 are MNHEY and SVGAGI. The CDR3 DNA is TGTGCCAGCAGCCGTCGACAGGATCCCTACGAGCAGTACTTC. Protein sequence: CASSRRQDPYEQYF.

V is TRBV7-3 and J is TRBJ2-3; TRBD1 might be the D (6 bases). This CDR3 contains 14 residues. Germline CDR1 is SGHTA and CDR2 is FQGTGA. V gave up 5 bases and J gave up 4 bases, with 13 bases separating them. CDR3 nucleotides: TGTGCCAGCAGCCAACAGGGTAGCTCAGATACGCAGTATTTT. Its translation: CASSQQGSSDTQYF.

The chain joins TRBV5-1 to TRBJ2-7; a possible D gene is TRBD2 (6 bases). Trimming cost V 4 bases and J 0 bases, with 8 bases left between them. Germline lookup yields CDR1 SGHRS and CDR2 YFSETQ. This CDR3 is 13 amino acids long. CDR3 sequence reads: CASSREASYEQYF. DNA of the CDR3: TGCGCCAGCAGCAGGGAGGCCTCCTACGAGCAGTACTTC.

DNA of the CDR3: TGCGCCAGCAGCTCCCCCGGGAGATACTATGGCTACACCTTC. This gives the protein CASSSPGRYYGYTF. V gene TRBV5-1 combines with J gene TRBJ1-2; D remains unclear. The germline V gene has CDR1 SGHRS and CDR2 YFSETQ. The CDR3 runs 14 residues. Trimming took 3 bases from V and 3 from J, leaving 12 bases between them.

In its sample, this clone was seen a few times. The chain combines TRBV6-1 with TRBJ2-7; D remains ambiguous. CDR1 MNHNS and CDR2 SASEGT come from the germline V gene. Trimming took off 7 bases at V and 0 bases at J, with 4 bases between the two ends. The CDR3 covers 11 residues. CDR3: CASTSSYEQYF. The CDR3 DNA reads as TGTGCCAGCACCAGCTCCTACGAGCAGTACTTC.

This clone was counted only a few times. The rearrangement joins TRBV6-4 to TRBJ2-1; 9 bases align to TRBD2. The ends lost 0 bases at V and 8 bases at J; junction bases unmatched: 5. The germline CDR1 and CDR2 sequences are MRHNA and SNTAGT. This CDR3 has 15 residues. The CDR3 reads CASSDSAGGPDEQFF. For the CDR3, the DNA is TGTGCCAGCAGTGACTCCGCGGGAGGGCCCGATGAGCAGTTCTTC.

This clone occurred a few times. V and J are TRBV30 and TRBJ2-1, with D possibly matching TRBD1 (7 bases). The CDR3 extends over 15 amino acids. V lost 1 base and J 9 bases, leaving 19 bases between the germline ends. The V gene's germline CDR1 is GTSNPN and CDR2 SVGIG (reference sequence). In DNA form, the CDR3 reads TGTGCCTGGAGTGGGGGGACAGACCTGGAGGGTGAGCAGTTCTTC. Translating it yields CAWSGGTDLEGEQFF.

The genes are TRBV6-6 and TRBJ1-1; D gene ambiguous. Germline CDR1 and CDR2: MNHNY and SVGAGI (reference sequence). This CDR3 is 15 amino acids long. V lost 7 bases, J lost 5 bases, and 20 bases lay in between. The CDR3 DNA is TGTGCCAGCACAGTGTTCCGTGGGAGTGGGACTGAAGCTTTCTTT. Amino acids: CASTVFRGSGTEAFF.

This chain links TRBV29-1 with TRBJ2-1; a weak D match, TRBD1 (5 bases). Germline V gene lookup returns CDR1 SQVTM and CDR2 ANQGSEA. The V end lost 7 bases, the J end lost 7 bases, and 11 bases lay between the germline ends. This CDR3 has 11 residues. CDR3 in DNA: TGCAGCGCAGGGTCACTGAATGAGCAGTTCTTC. Amino acid sequence: CSAGSLNEQFF.

The V call is TRBV2, the J call TRBJ2-7; TRBD1 agrees at 7 bases. This CDR3 comprises 14 residues. From germline, CDR1 is SNHLY and CDR2 FYNNEI. Germline trimming cut 3 bases from V and 4 bases from J; bases unmatched to any gene: 6. CDR3 sequence: CASSDVGGSYEQYF. CDR3 bases: TGTGCCAGCAGTGATGTAGGGGGCAGTTACGAGCAGTACTTC.

The chain is built from TRBV27 and TRBJ2-1; possible D gene TRBD2, 5 bases. The germline gives CDR1 MNHEY, CDR2 SMNVEV (reference sequence). The CDR3 has 12 amino acids. V lost 2 bases and J lost 6, with 5 bases in between. The CDR3 spells CASSLEGNEQFF. CDR3 DNA sequence: TGTGCCAGCAGTTTAGAGGGCAATGAGCAGTTCTTC.

This rearrangement joins TRBV5-1 to TRBJ2-7, with unresolved D. Trimming stripped 4 bases from V and 4 bases from J, with 18 bases between. Germline values: CDR1 SGHRS, CDR2 YFSETQ. The CDR3 is 15 residues long. The CDR3 loop is CASSLGFGSTYEQYF. The CDR3, as DNA: TGCGCCAGCAGCCTGGGGTTTGGCAGTACGTACGAGCAGTACTTC.

V gene TRBV5-1 combines with J gene TRBJ2-2; 12 nucleotides agree with TRBD2. Germline values: CDR1 SGHRS, CDR2 YFSETQ. V shed 3 bases, J shed 7 bases, and the junction held 7 bases outside the gene matches. The CDR3 runs to 16 residues. The CDR3 region is CASSYTSGRIVGELFF. The CDR3 DNA reads TGCGCCAGCAGCTATACTAGCGGGAGGATTGTCGGGGAGCTGTTTTTT.

The rearrangement links TRBV15 to TRBJ1-4, with unresolved D. This CDR3 contains 15 residues. Per the germline V gene, CDR1 is LNHNV and CDR2 is YYDKDF (reference sequence). The V end lost 0 bases, the J end lost 5 bases, and 10 bases lay between the germline ends. CDR3 DNA sequence: TGTGCCACCAGCAGAGATGGCCAGCGGAATGAAAAACTGTTTTTT. Its protein is CATSRDGQRNEKLFF.

The chain carries TRBV9 and TRBJ2-2; TRBD1 is a possible D gene (5 bases). The CDR3 contains 14 residues. The germline V gene encodes CDR1 SGDLS and CDR2 YYNGEE. V was trimmed by 4 bases and J by 4 bases, leaving 11 bases between them. The CDR3 DNA sequence: TGTGCCAGCAGCCCGGAGACAGTCACCGGGGAGCTGTTTTTT. It specifies CASSPETVTGELFF.

The rearrangement joins TRBV14 to TRBJ1-1; D perhaps matches TRBD1 (5 bases). Deletions cut 2 bases from V and 10 bases from J, with 14 bases between. The CDR3 length is 13 residues. CDR1 is SGHDN, CDR2 FVKESK, per germline. The CDR3 is CASSQPGGGRAFF. DNA of the CDR3: TGTGCCAGCAGCCAACCGGGGGGAGGGCGAGCTTTCTTT.

This chain connects TRBV6-5 to TRBJ1-1; tentative D call: TRBD1 (6 bases). This CDR3 contains 13 residues. From germline, CDR1 is MNHEY and CDR2 SVGAGI. Trimming took 7 bases from V and 1 from J, leaving 10 bases between them. DNA of the CDR3: TGTGCCAGCAACCCGGGACAGAACACTGAAGCTTTCTTT. The encoded protein is CASNPGQNTEAFF.

The rearrangement joins TRBV5-3 to TRBJ2-1; D may be TRBD2 (6 bases). TRBV5-3 is filed as an ORF, its function uncertain. CDR3 length: 17 amino acids. The V end was cut by 0 bases, the J end by 6 bases, with 19 bases between. CDR3 protein: CARSLVTGVWRLNEQFF. DNA for the CDR3: TGTGCCAGAAGCTTGGTGACGGGAGTATGGCGGCTCAATGAGCAGTTCTTC.

This clone was found a few times. The chain is built from TRBV19 and TRBJ1-1; 9 bases fit TRBD1. Germline CDR1 LNHDA, CDR2 SQIVND (reference sequence). Germline trimming cut 5 bases from V and 7 bases from J; bases unmatched to any gene: 8. The CDR3 loop spans 14 amino acids. This CDR3 reads CASSPGQGFIEAFF. The CDR3 DNA reads TGTGCCAGTAGTCCGGGACAGGGTTTTATTGAAGCTTTCTTT.

In DNA form, the CDR3 reads TGTGCCAGCAGCTTGGACAGGGGGCTGGGAGAGACCCAGTACTTC. Translated, it gives CASSLDRGLGETQYF. The V and J genes are TRBV5-8 and TRBJ2-5, with 9 bases aligning to TRBD1. Losses at the gene ends were 0 bases for V and 4 bases for J; bases not matched to a gene: 4. The CDR3 runs to 15 residues. Germline lookup yields CDR1 SGHTS and CDR2 YDEGEE.

This clone has just a few counts. The rearrangement uses TRBV29-1 and TRBJ2-3; possible D gene TRBD1, 5 bases. Germline V gene data show CDR1 as SQVTM and CDR2 as ANQGSEA. The CDR3 consists of 12 residues. V lost 0 bases to trimming and J lost 6 bases, with 7 bases between them. CDR3 in amino acids: CSVEDRADTQYF. CDR3 DNA sequence: TGCAGCGTTGAAGACAGGGCGGATACGCAGTATTTT.

This clone was seen a handful of times. The CDR3, as DNA: TGCGCCAGCAGCCTGAGGGCGACAGGGGAATCCTACAATGAGCAGTTCTTC. Residues: CASSLRATGESYNEQFF. This chain connects TRBV5-1 to TRBJ2-1, with 8 bases aligning to TRBD1. Germline V gene data show CDR1 as SGHRS and CDR2 as YFSETQ. The CDR3 consists of 17 residues. After removal of 4 bases from V and 1 base from J, the junction contained 10 bases not matched to a gene.